This T cell receptor beta chain is drawn from a study of cytomegalovirus exposure and HLA in healthy donors (dated by TCRdb to 2015 to 2018). At the level of the whole study: According to an earlier analysis of a few hundred of the donors, 150 million to 200 million T cells yielded 95 million to 140 million unique TCR beta sequences and 276 Gb of sequence data. All discovery cohort repertoires had been generated on a single sequencing platform. Of the 398 genotyped donors, approximately 83% fell in the genetic ancestry cluster associated with self-reported Caucasian donors. A later genetic analysis used genome-wide SNP genotypes for about three fifths of the 666 donors, treating that subset as a discovery cohort. Alongside the repertoire data, information on donor age, sex, ethnicity and CMV serostatus was compiled. Among some 400 genotyped donors of the cohort, an average of about 240,000 unique TCR beta nucleotide sequences was sequenced per donor, of which about 18% were non-productive. The study was designed to test whether signatures of past pathogen exposure could be identified by cataloging public T cell receptors. The study combined high-throughput TCR immunosequencing, statistical association of individual TCRs with disease status, and machine learning to predict cytomegalovirus infection status. The study profiled the T cell repertoires of some 610 subjects by immunosequencing and related them to cytomegalovirus serostatus. An early release that covered some 640 HLA-typed donors contained approximately 300 gigabases of sequencing data and around 85 million unique TCR sequences. An earlier analysis of several hundred of the donors applied high-throughput TCR beta sequencing to assess whether each TCR beta V gene segment acted as functional or pseudogenic. Four or five DR-DQ haplotypes were treated as single units for association and clustering because of strong linkage in the cohort. To study patterns of TCR occurrence, a later analysis re-analyzed previously published TCR beta repertoires from just over 650 donors and added high-resolution HLA genotyping. The number of typed donors differed by locus: about 629-630 for A, B, C, DRB1 and DQB1; approximately 520 for DQA1; around 580 for DPA1; and 400 to 480 for DPB1. A separate validation cohort of about 110 different subjects was used in addition to the roughly 700-subject first cohort. Class I and class II HLA loci were covered by the typing at four-digit resolution. Rather than using new phenotypic data, the later analysis identified candidate immune exposures from TCR beta sequences and from how often those sequences occurred across donors. General study outcomes and caveats: Across donors, most TCR sequences were observed very rarely, whereas some public TCRs were present in many individuals. The study listed 170 or so TCR beta chains as associated with cytomegalovirus. Specific HLA alleles were associated with 15,000 to 20,000 TCR beta sequences at a false discovery rate of 0.05 in a later analysis. An earlier analysis of approximately 500 of the donors showed that most TCR beta V segments appeared in productive rearrangements either about 87% or about 30% of the time, which broadly matched IMGT annotations. In a later analysis, several top co-occurrence clusters were reported to appear linked to parvovirus B19, influenza, CMV and Epstein-Barr virus. Correlated functional status among segregating V segments might reflect linkage disequilibrium, but an unknown experimental factor could not be ruled out. In a later analysis, the rate of TCR association differed among HLA loci, with DRB1 alleles having the most associated TCRs and HLA-C alleles having the fewest. Sequencing depth was assumed to be roughly uniform across donors in the presence/absence analyses, though that assumption may not hold. In this cohort, only TCR beta chains were sequenced, and detectable features were limited by the absence of alpha or paired-chain data. Strong co-occurrence of HLA alleles, especially DR and DQ, made assigning TCR associations to individual alleles difficult. In a later analysis, HLA-associated TCR beta chains were found to be more clonally expanded and to have lower generation probabilities than equally common non-associated chains. The sequencing pipeline was judged likely to have produced a cluster of highly shared sequence variants as a technical artifact. A few of the identified cytomegalovirus-associated TCR beta chains were confirmed in vitro to be specific for cytomegalovirus antigens. A further reported finding was that TCR beta sequences accurately predicted the HLA-A and HLA-B alleles for most subjects in the first cohort. An association between a missense DCLRE1C variant and V-gene and J-gene trimming of TCR beta chains was found in a later genetic analysis and replicated in an independent cohort. Compared with the approximately 670-donor mean, donors in an Asian-associated ancestry cluster had fewer N-insertions in productive TCRs, according to a later genetic analysis. According to the authors, the approach could potentially be generalized to other disease states and immunological phenotypes. HLA typing was unavailable for some donors at each locus, so association tests used only the typed subset. The classifier was reported to diagnose cytomegalovirus status with high specificity and sensitivity in both the original cohort and the validation cohort. The earlier analysis of 587 of the donors excluded 15 to 20 rarely observed V segments, including chromosome 9 orphons, because counts were too low. CMV serostatus was the only immune exposure information available for the cohort. Most CMV-associated TCR beta chains appeared to be HLA-restricted in a later analysis, and the HLA associations seemed to be driven largely by CMV exposure.

Libraries were made using the immunoSEQ multiplex PCR assay. A mixture of 60 forward primers for TCR Vbeta segments and 13 reverse primers for TCR Jbeta segments was used in the multiplex PCR. The CDR3 region of rearranged TCR beta genes was amplified from genomic DNA with a multiplex PCR assay. On the Illumina HiSeq System, the amplified TCR beta libraries were sequenced as 87-base-pair reads. The original pipeline was this. In a later analysis, roughly 80 million unique TCR beta chains were counted across the roughly 610 repertoires, and approximately 9.9 million of these chains were shared by at least two donors. Raw reads were error-corrected and collapsed into unique sequences with a nearest-neighbor algorithm that merged closely related sequences to remove PCR and sequencing errors. CDR3 sequences were aligned to IMGT reference sequences to assign V, D and J gene segments. For a sequence to be retained, a match of at least six nucleotides to both a V gene segment and a J gene segment was required. A rearrangement was called productive if the CDR3 had no stop codons and remained in frame with V and J, and every other rearrangement was called non-productive. CDR3 was defined by IMGT convention, running from the second conserved V-encoded cysteine to the conserved J-encoded phenylalanine. The earlier analysis of about 610 of the donors excluded sequences that lacked an unambiguous match to a single V gene segment. An earlier analysis of 587 of the donors classified V segments as functional when productive rearrangements were above 56.7% and as segregating when the standard deviation between donors was above 5%. A statistical classification framework was built to diagnose cytomegalovirus status from the catalog of TCR beta chain sequences. V and J gene assignment, in a later analysis, came from comparing TCR nucleotide sequences with IMGT/GENE-DB human TR gene sequences. The TCRdist pipeline was used in a later analysis to assign CDR3 sequences and most-parsimonious VDJ recombination scenarios. In a later analysis, each TCR beta chain was defined by its CDR3 amino acid sequence together with its V-gene family, and reads without a unique V-gene family were excluded. A later analysis removed 550 to 700 highly shared, low-generation-probability nucleotide sequences to deal with suspected cross-contamination and a sequencing artifact. In a later analysis, a clonal expansion index for each public chain was calculated from normalized within-repertoire ranks of inferred template counts. In a later analysis, generation probabilities were computed using a VDJ recombination model fitted to out-of-frame rearrangements, and the results were checked against IGoR. Hypergeometric tests were used in a later analysis to score TCR-TCR, TCR-HLA and TCR-CMV co-occurrence, with a repertoire-size bias correction applied to the TCR pairs. To estimate false discovery rates, a later analysis permuted the HLA or CMV assignments 20 times. In a later analysis, co-occurring TCRs were grouped using DBSCAN, and TCRdist sequence similarity was added for clustering within HLA-allele-positive subsets. For co-occurrence clustering, repertoires with fewer than 30,000 or more than 120,000 public chains were excluded, along with about five repertoires with anomalous nucleotide sharing. TCRdb holds this immuneACCESS table with in-frame rearrangements only. Some clones are missing; in checked studies, unresolved V genes explain under half, and the rest has no known cause. That table furnishes V, J and clone size, whereas the DNA furnished D and trimming. This sample is represented by about 190,000 clones; 60% to 80% of them were singletons. 1.6% of the sample rests with the top ten.

With regard to this clone: Its cognate antigen has yet to be identified. No base qualities exist here, and no much larger clone lies one base off it.

The cohort consisted of fewer than 700 healthy bone marrow donors. All cohort members were sampled while nominally healthy, although unrecorded immune exposures were likely present. The donor was CMV seronegative and belonged to the group of under 400 seronegative cohort members. A peripheral blood sample was collected from each donor, and TCR beta sequencing was performed on peripheral blood mononuclear cells. The Qiagen DNeasy Blood Extraction Kit was used to extract genomic DNA from the blood cell samples. This TCR derives from a woman younger than 30 in good health and CMV-seronegative. The material sequenced was PBMCs.

The nucleotides are TGTGCCAGCAGCATCTCGGGAGGGCTCAACACTGAAGCTTTCTTT. Translated, it reads CASSISGGLNTEAFF. The sequence links TRBV5-5 to TRBJ1-1; the D gene remains uncertain. The CDR3 numbers 15 residues from cysteine through phenylalanine. Only the CDR3 DNA is retained, 45 bases long and in frame from the first base. The junction carries 15 bases between V and J, which are trimmed by 4 bases and 2 bases respectively. The germline V gene (reference sequence) gives CDR1 as SGHKS and CDR2 as YYEKEE.